There are a few counts of the clone carrying this T cell receptor beta chain. Its antigen is as yet unknown. Each gene name is a mouse one. The read terminates 4 residues ahead of where the CDR3 ends, so the germline J gene completes it. Other DNA sequences in this specimen translate into the identical CDR3. The CDR3 runs to 14 residues. Trimming removed 0 bases from V and 0 bases from J, with 7 bases in between. Germline loops: CDR1 GKSSPN, CDR2 SITVG. The data belong to a study of CD8+ T cells in alopecia areata. A panel of CD4, CD8alpha, NKG2D, NKG2ACE and other markers served to sort pooled cutaneous lymph node cells. General study points: In scalp samples, resident alphabeta T cells of normal skin are also sequenced.

cDNA prepared by RNA extraction and subsequent reverse transcription served as the template for sequencing. Produced via immunoSEQ multiplex PCR; TCRdb's table is partial and in-frame only. The sample has about 270,000 clones, none seen only once. The sequence was collected from a C3H/HeJ mouse with alopecia areata. MHC haplotype of the strain: H2-k. Sequenced: CD4+ T cells sorted from a lymph node. The chain links TRBV31 to TRBJ2-5, with unresolved D. The sequenced part of the CDR3 DNA is TGTGCCTGGAGTCTGGGGATTAACCAAGAC. Amino acid sequence: CAWSLGINQD. The full CDR3 sequence reads CAWSLGINQDTQYF.